Below are 9 T cell receptor beta chains sequenced from a single sample in a study of control samples from healthy donors and cancer patients. The data were produced by immunoSEQ multiplex PCR, yet TCRdb's version contains in-frame clones alone and is incomplete. The sample carries approximately 150,000 clones, 90% to 95% recorded once. Specimen: blood. These receptors were taken from a man younger than 35 in good health.

The rearrangement joins TRBV10-3 to TRBJ1-4, with 8 bases matching TRBD1. J was trimmed by 4 bases and V by 3 bases; bases with no gene match: 7. The germline CDR1 and CDR2 sequences are ENHRY and SYGVKD. The CDR3 runs to 16 residues. CDR3 nucleotide sequence: TGTGCCATCAGTGACCCCAGGGGGCAGGGTAATGAAAAACTGTTTTTT. This codes for CAISDPRGQGNEKLFF.

V usage is TRBV28 and J usage is TRBJ2-1; D remains ambiguous. The CDR3 is 10 residues long. The V and J ends lost 6 bases and 5 bases respectively, with 2 bases between them. CDR1 is MDHEN, CDR2 SYDVKM, per germline. The CDR3 reads CASRDNEQFF. The CDR3 coding sequence is TGTGCCAGCAGGGACAATGAGCAGTTCTTC. The full variable domain, rest sourced from reference TRBV28 and TRBJ2-1, is DVKVTQSSRYLVKRTGEKVFLECVQDMDHENMFWYRQDPGLGLRLIYFSYDVKMKEKGDIPEGYSVSREKKERFSLILESASTNQTSMYLCASRDNEQFFGPGTRLTVL.

The gene calls are TRBV6-2 or TRBV6-3 and TRBJ2-7; D not certain. This CDR3 comprises 12 residues. Between the trimmed V and J ends, which lost 2 bases and 3 bases, there was a span of 5 bases. Germline loops: CDR1 MNHEY, CDR2 SVGEGT. This CDR3 reads CASSYRLYEQYF. CDR3 in DNA: TGTGCCAGCAGTTACCGACTCTACGAGCAGTACTTC.

This rearrangement joins TRBV12-5 to TRBJ2-3; 12 bases fit TRBD2. V lost 7 bases, J lost 8 bases, and 7 bases stayed unmatched. The CDR3 spans 14 residues. Germline lookup yields CDR1 LGHNT and CDR2 FRNRAP. CDR3 residues: CASAPSGRGGTQYF. In DNA, the CDR3 is TGTGCTAGTGCCCCTAGCGGGAGGGGCGGTACGCAGTATTTT.

The chain employs TRBV3-1 (or the pseudogene TRBV3-2) and TRBJ2-2; D is ambiguous. The CDR3 is made up of 11 amino acids. Germline assignment: CDR1 LGHDT and CDR2 YNNKEL (reference sequence). The V and J ends lost 5 bases and 8 bases respectively, with 6 bases between them. The CDR3 DNA reads as TGTGCCAGCAGCTTCCGTGGGGAGCTGTTTTTT. Its protein product is CASSFRGELFF.

This chain connects TRBV6-5 to TRBJ1-1; D is undetermined. Trimming cost V 0 bases and J 0 bases, with 8 bases left between them. Looked up from germline, CDR1 is MNHEY and CDR2 is SVGAGI. This CDR3 has 15 residues. The CDR3, as DNA: TGTGCCAGCAGTTACTCGTTACGGGTGAACACTGAAGCTTTCTTT. It specifies CASSYSLRVNTEAFF.

The rearrangement uses TRBV18 and TRBJ2-2; D is unclear. The CDR3 extends over 17 amino acids. Germline CDR1 and CDR2: KGHSH and LQKENI. The ends were cut back, 3 bases at V and 6 bases at J, with 20 bases in the middle. The CDR3 DNA reads TGTGCCAGCTCACCGCTCCGTGTGGGATACTCACCCGGGGAGCTGTTTTTT. Protein: CASSPLRVGYSPGELFF.

The chain carries TRBV28 and TRBJ1-3; D call uncertain. The CDR3 is 15 residues long. Germline V gene data show CDR1 as MDHEN and CDR2 as SYDVKM. V shed 7 bases and J shed 3 bases, with 16 bases lying between them. The CDR3 DNA reads TGTGCCAGCAAAATCGACCAGTCAGGTGGAAACACCATATATTTT. Translating it yields CASKIDQSGGNTIYF.

CDR3 nucleotide sequence: TGTGCCAGCAGAGGGGCAGATACGCAGTATTTT. Translated: CASRGADTQYF. The rearrangement joins TRBV11-2 to TRBJ2-3; D is perhaps TRBD1 (5 bases). V dropped 6 bases and J dropped 4 bases, with 5 bases sitting between them. Germline V CDR1 and CDR2: SGHAT, FQNNGV. The CDR3 is 11 residues long. The variable domain in full, completed from reference TRBV11-2 and TRBJ2-3, reads EAGVAQSPRYKIIEKRQSVAFWCNPISGHATLYWYQQILGQGPKLLIQFQNNGVVDDSQLPKDRFSAERLKGVDSTLKIQPAKLEDSAVYLCASRGADTQYFGPGTRLTVL.